The text below deals with one T cell receptor (beta chain). Its antigen is as yet unknown. The sample is drawn from a study of OX40 agonist ivuxolimab in advanced cancers. Study-wide results and limits: The 0.1-3.0 mg/kg partial responders had among the lowest clonal expansion.

Repertoires were generated with immunoSEQ multiplex PCR, while TCRdb's copy carries only in-frame clones and drops some. The repertoire holds 70,000 to 90,000 clones, with about 88% as singletons. The CDR3 sequence is 14 residues long. Trimming at V came to 2 bases and at J to 10 bases, leaving 9 bases not matched to a gene. The V gene's germline CDR1 is SEHNR and CDR2 FQNEAQ (reference sequence). The chain recombines TRBV7-9 with TRBJ1-2; the match to TRBD1 covers 8 bases. This clonotype originated in an adult with an advanced solid tumor such as melanoma, head and neck, liver or kidney cancer. The sequencing here drew on CD4+ or CD8+ T cells sorted from blood, taken in a trial of the OX40 agonist ivuxolimab. CDR3 sequence reads: CASSLQGQVGNYTF. In DNA form, the CDR3 reads TGTGCCAGCAGCTTACAGGGACAGGTCGGGAACTACACCTTC.